Listed below are T cell receptor beta chains from one sample, sequenced in a study of molecular identifiers for immune sequencing clone quantification. TCRdb recomputed calls from the PCR reads with MiXCR, one row per CDR3 protein. The table lists about 10,000 distinct CDR3 sequences, 15% to 20% of them singletons. The sample comprised naive CD8+ T cells from blood, with Jurkat cell RNA spiked in. The source of these receptors is a human donor in good health. Some libraries in this study had Jurkat cell RNA spiked in. Both conserved end residues are trimmed from each CDR3.

v_call: TRBV6-6
j_call: TRBJ2-4
cdr3_aa: ASSLVGPRASKNIQY

v_call: TRBV7-9
j_call: TRBJ1-5
cdr3_aa: ASSGGQGDQPQH

v_call: TRBV27
j_call: TRBJ2-7
cdr3_aa: ASSLIPGTGAYEQY

v_call: TRBV4-1
j_call: TRBJ2-2
cdr3_aa: ASSPREPSAAVGELF

v_call: TRBV6-5
j_call: TRBJ1-1
cdr3_aa: ASSYSTQGGRAF

v_call: TRBV12-3/TRBV12-4
j_call: TRBJ2-5
cdr3_aa: ASRGTTQETQY

v_call: TRBV29-1
j_call: TRBJ2-7
cdr3_aa: SVEDQDPGSYEQY

v_call: TRBV3-1
j_call: TRBJ2-2
cdr3_aa: ASSQGGRWNTGELF

v_call: TRBV27
j_call: TRBJ2-7
cdr3_aa: ASSRTASYEQY

v_call: TRBV12-3/TRBV12-4
j_call: TRBJ2-1
cdr3_aa: ASSPREPTYNEQF

v_call: TRBV29-1
j_call: TRBJ1-4
cdr3_aa: SAGADRVNEKLF

v_call: TRBV6-4
j_call: TRBJ1-5
cdr3_aa: ASSDGTLGPQH

v_call: TRBV3-1
j_call: TRBJ2-7
cdr3_aa: ASRPSSSDEQY

v_call: TRBV7-6
j_call: TRBJ2-1
cdr3_aa: ASSLRVGEEQF

v_call: TRBV11-2
j_call: TRBJ2-3
cdr3_aa: ASSYPQGGPGDTQY

v_call: TRBV7-9
j_call: TRBJ1-6
cdr3_aa: ASSQQGQGNSPLH

v_call: TRBV27
j_call: TRBJ2-3
cdr3_aa: ASMGQGTPDTQY

v_call: TRBV12-3/TRBV12-4
j_call: TRBJ2-7
cdr3_aa: ASSSLGRFEQY

v_call: TRBV10-2
j_call: TRBJ2-2
cdr3_aa: ASRGVTSGTGELF

v_call: TRBV29-1
j_call: TRBJ1-2
cdr3_aa: SVGLLGYYT

v_call: TRBV5-4
j_call: TRBJ1-1
cdr3_aa: ASSLAAERAF

v_call: TRBV11-2
j_call: TRBJ2-7
cdr3_aa: ASSLIAGGAYEQY

v_call: TRBV4-2
j_call: TRBJ2-7
cdr3_aa: ASGQVTGEVYEQY

v_call: TRBV15
j_call: TRBJ2-5
cdr3_aa: ATSSPGSNQETQY

v_call: TRBV7-9
j_call: TRBJ1-5
cdr3_aa: ASSGGNHLPEPQH

v_call: TRBV29-1
j_call: TRBJ2-7
cdr3_aa: SVADTDYYEQY

v_call: TRBV5-1
j_call: TRBJ2-7
cdr3_aa: ASSCPAGSYEQY

v_call: TRBV30
j_call: TRBJ2-1
cdr3_aa: AWSGFENEQF

v_call: TRBV19
j_call: TRBJ2-7
cdr3_aa: ASKALAGGGEQY

v_call: TRBV7-9
j_call: TRBJ2-5
cdr3_aa: ASSFSGSAQETQY

v_call: TRBV28
j_call: TRBJ2-5
cdr3_aa: ASRGPIRGRMTQY

v_call: TRBV7-8
j_call: TRBJ1-2
cdr3_aa: ASSLGQGVLYGYT

v_call: TRBV13
j_call: TRBJ2-6
cdr3_aa: ASSSQGSGANVLT

v_call: TRBV11-2
j_call: TRBJ2-5
cdr3_aa: ASSLGTSGRASEETQY

v_call: TRBV4-1
j_call: TRBJ2-3
cdr3_aa: ASSPRAVTDTQY

v_call: TRBV6-2/TRBV6-3
j_call: TRBJ2-1
cdr3_aa: ASGDGNEQF

v_call: TRBV4-1
j_call: TRBJ1-1
cdr3_aa: ASSPTWGTEAF

v_call: TRBV3-1
j_call: TRBJ2-2
cdr3_aa: ASSQEAGELF